This paragraph covers one TCR beta chain sequence. The germline V gene has CDR1 SEHNR and CDR2 FQNEAQ (reference sequence). V lost 5 bases to trimming and J lost 7 bases; unmatched junction nucleotides: 3. This CDR3 has 14 amino acids. Profiling relied on immunoSEQ multiplex PCR, and the TCRdb table lists in-frame clones only, not all of them. The sample lists around 58,000 clones, over 75% occurring once. This sample is part of a study of blood T cell repertoires in COVID-19. Study background: Acute and convalescent COVID-19 samples came from the United States, Italy and Spain.

This chain joins TRBV7-9 and TRBJ1-6; 9 bases fit TRBD1. The receptor was derived from a human donor with active COVID-19. The donor label of this sample is uncertain. The specimen sequenced was peripheral blood. The CDR3 DNA follows: TGTGCCAGCAGCCCCGGACAGGGGAATTCACCCCTCCACTTT. Encoded protein: CASSPGQGNSPLHF.